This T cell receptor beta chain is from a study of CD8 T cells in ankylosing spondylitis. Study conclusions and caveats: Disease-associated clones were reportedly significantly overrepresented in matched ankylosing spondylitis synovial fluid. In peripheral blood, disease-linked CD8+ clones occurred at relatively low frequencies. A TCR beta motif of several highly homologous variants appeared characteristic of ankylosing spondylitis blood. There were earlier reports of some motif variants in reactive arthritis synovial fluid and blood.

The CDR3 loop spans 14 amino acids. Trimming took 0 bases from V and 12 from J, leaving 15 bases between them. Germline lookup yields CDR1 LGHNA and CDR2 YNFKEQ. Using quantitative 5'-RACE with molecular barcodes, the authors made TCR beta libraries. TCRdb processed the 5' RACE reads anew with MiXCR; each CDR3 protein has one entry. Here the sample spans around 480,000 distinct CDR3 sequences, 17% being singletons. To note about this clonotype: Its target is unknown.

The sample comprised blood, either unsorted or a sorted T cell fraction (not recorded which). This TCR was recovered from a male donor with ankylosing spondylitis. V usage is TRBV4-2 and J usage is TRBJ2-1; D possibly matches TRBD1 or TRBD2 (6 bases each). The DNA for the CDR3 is TGTGCCAGCAGCCAAGACCCCATCAGGGGAGGGCAGTTCTTC. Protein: CASSQDPIRGGQFF.